This entry describes one T cell receptor (beta chain). TCRs were amplified for approximately 21 PCR cycles with a constant-region primer and V-primer adapter. TCRdb analysed the reads with MiXCR anew, one entry per CDR3 protein. This sample has over 50,000 distinct CDR3 sequences, with 33% found just once. These data come from a study of low-dose radiotherapy and immunotherapy resistance in tumors. The wider study: Nivolumab was given to patients as a 240 mg flat dose every two weeks, and ipilimumab at 1 mg/kg every six weeks. Both were delivered intravenously. Aspirin 300 mg was given orally each day for four cycles from cycle 1 day 1.

As for time point: after trial treatment. Stated treatment: LDRT plus nivolumab, ipilimumab, low-dose cyclophosphamide and aspirin (RACIN trial). Qualifying patients carried advanced solid tumors devoid of tumor-infiltrating lymphocytes. The CDR3 is made up of 14 amino acids. Germline assignment: CDR1 SQVTM and CDR2 ANQGSEA. Trimming cost V 6 bases and J 6 bases; bases outside gene matches: 6. Sequencing was performed on PBMCs, taken after low-dose radiotherapy plus immunotherapy. The genes are TRBV29-1 and TRBJ2-1; 12 nucleotides align to TRBD2. The receptor's source is a male donor with rectosigmoid adenocarcinoma. As DNA, the CDR3 is TGCAGCGTGGTGGGACTAGCGGGCCGCAATGAGCAGTTCTTC. Its translation is CSVVGLAGRNEQFF.